This T cell receptor beta chain is from a study of blood T cell repertoires in COVID-19. At the level of the study: Acute and convalescent COVID-19 specimens originated in the United States, Italy and Spain.

The CDR3 extends over 15 amino acids. V was pared by 4 bases and J by 5 bases, with 12 bases between. From germline, CDR1 is MNHEY and CDR2 SMNVEV (reference sequence). Per the original methods: Amplified reference gene primers provided the basis for estimating nucleated cell counts. Measured with immunoSEQ multiplex PCR; TCRdb has only the in-frame clones, and not every one. V, J and clone size were drawn from that table, and D and trimming were deduced from the DNA. In the table there are 150,000 to 200,000 clones, 86% of which are singletons. Input material: peripheral blood. V is TRBV27 and J is TRBJ1-6; weak D call: TRBD1 (5 bases). This receptor was identified in a woman in her sixties or seventies with COVID-19, enrolled during active disease. The CDR3 bases are TGTGCCAGCAGTTCTTCAAGGGGAAATAATTCACCCCTCCACTTT. Protein product: CASSSSRGNNSPLHF.